The 26 T cell receptor beta chains below were found in one sample sequenced in a study of blood T cell repertoires in COVID-19. Libraries were prepared by immunoSEQ multiplex PCR; TCRdb keeps only in-frame clonotypes and omits some of them. The sample has under 250,000 clones; around 83% are singletons. Sequences were obtained from peripheral blood. The receptor source for this set is a woman aged 18 to 35 with acute or convalescent COVID-19.

The rearrangement joins TRBV11-3 to TRBJ1-1; the match to TRBD1 covers 9 bases. Germline CDR1 and CDR2: SGHNT and YENEEA. V dropped 1 base and J dropped 4; count of bases not matched to a gene: 4. The CDR3 spans 15 residues. The CDR3 protein is CASSLAGQGSTEAFF. For the CDR3, the DNA is TGTGCCAGCAGCTTAGCGGGACAGGGATCCACTGAAGCTTTCTTT.

J is TRBJ2-7 and V is TRBV14; the match to TRBD1 covers 9 bases. CDR3 length equals 16 residues. V was pared by 0 bases and J by 5 bases, with 8 bases of the junction left unmatched. Germline V gene data show CDR1 as SGHDN and CDR2 as FVKESK. The CDR3 DNA follows: TGTGCCAGCAGCCAAGATGCCGGGACAGGGCAGAACGAGCAGTACTTC. Amino acids: CASSQDAGTGQNEQYF.

The chain is built from TRBV6-6 and TRBJ2-1; D remains ambiguous. CDR3 size: 15 residues. Germline loops: CDR1 MNHNY, CDR2 SVGAGI (reference sequence). The ends were cut back, 5 bases at V and 8 bases at J, with 19 bases in the middle. CDR3 in amino acids: CASSPRGLGFDEQFF. In nucleotides, the CDR3 is TGTGCCAGCAGTCCCCGCGGCCTAGGTTTCGATGAGCAGTTCTTC.

This chain uses TRBV3-1 (or the pseudogene TRBV3-2) with TRBJ2-1, with 15 bases that match TRBD2. J lost 4 bases, V lost 4 bases, and 5 bases had no gene match. The germline V gene encodes CDR1 LGHDT and CDR2 YNNKEL (reference sequence). The CDR3 consists of 17 residues. The CDR3 DNA sequence: TGTGCCAGCAGCCTGGGACTAGCGGGAGGAGCTTACAATGAGCAGTTCTTC. Translating it yields CASSLGLAGGAYNEQFF.

The chain couples TRBV10-3 to TRBJ2-7; weak D call: TRBD1 (6 bases). The V end was cut by 6 bases, the J end by 3 bases, with 15 bases between. Germline-derived CDR1 and CDR2 are ENHRY and SYGVKD. CDR3 length: 14 amino acids. DNA for the CDR3: TGTGCCATCAGCCAGTTGACAGGACGCTACGAGCAGTACTTC. Translated, it gives CAISQLTGRYEQYF.

The chain is built from TRBV24-1 and TRBJ2-7; D ambiguous. CDR3 length: 13 residues. Trimming removed 3 bases from V and 1 base from J, with 6 bases in between. Germline CDR1 and CDR2: KGHDR and SFDVKD. The CDR3 region is CATSDVRSYEQYF. In nucleotides, the CDR3 is TGTGCCACCAGTGATGTTCGGTCCTACGAGCAGTACTTC.

This sequence joins TRBV5-6 and TRBJ1-2; maybe TRBD1 (6 bases). Trimming shortened V by 4 bases and J by 6 bases, and 13 bases separated the two germline ends. Germline lookup yields CDR1 SGHDT and CDR2 YYEEEE. CDR3 size: 13 residues. CDR3 sequence (DNA): TGTGCCAGCAGCACTACAGGGTCCCATGGCTACACCTTC. Amino acid sequence: CASSTTGSHGYTF. Full variable domain (rest looked up from reference TRBV5-6 and TRBJ1-2): DAGVTQSPTHLIKTRGQQVTLRCSPKSGHDTVSWYQQALGQGPQFIFQYYEEEERQRGNFPDRFSGHQFPNYSSELNVNALLLGDSALYLCASSTTGSHGYTFGSGTRLTVV.

The J gene is TRBJ1-6, the V gene TRBV10-2, with D unclear. In germline, CDR1 is WSHSY, CDR2 SAAADI. Trimming left V 7 bases short and J 7 bases short, with 14 bases between. This CDR3 spans 14 amino acids. The CDR3 loop reads CASNPAGWNSPLHF. CDR3 in DNA: TGCGCCAGCAATCCTGCGGGGTGGAATTCACCCCTCCACTTT.

The gene calls are TRBV6-6 and TRBJ1-4, with D possibly being TRBD1 (6 bases). The CDR3 loop spans 14 amino acids. Germline V lookup: CDR1 MNHNY, CDR2 SVGAGI (reference sequence). Trimming removed 7 bases from V and 8 bases from J, with 17 bases in between. This chain's CDR3 is CASIRQVPGEKLFF. The CDR3 DNA follows: TGTGCCAGCATCCGACAGGTCCCAGGCGAAAAACTGTTTTTT.

The chain links TRBV3-1 (or the pseudogene TRBV3-2) to TRBJ2-5, with 10 bases aligning to TRBD2. J lost 2 bases, V lost 6 bases, and 3 bases had no gene match. Germline CDR1 reads LGHDT; CDR2 reads YNNKEL (reference sequence). This CDR3 has 14 residues. This chain's CDR3 is CASSQREGQETQYF. In DNA form, the CDR3 reads TGTGCCAGCAGTCAGCGGGAGGGACAAGAGACCCAGTACTTC.

The chain links TRBV18 to TRBJ1-1; D uncertain. This CDR3 is 14 amino acids long. Germline V gene sequence: CDR1 KGHSH, CDR2 LQKENI. Trimming cost V 4 bases and J 6 bases, with 15 bases left between them. CDR3 in DNA: TGTGCCAGCTCACGGGCAGAGCTCGCTGCTGAAGCTTTCTTT. It specifies CASSRAELAAEAFF.

This chain links TRBV6-6 with TRBJ2-5; possibly TRBD2 for D (6 bases). The CDR3 loop spans 16 amino acids. Trimming cost V 0 bases and J 1 base, with 12 bases left between them. CDR1 and CDR2 from the germline V gene are MNHNY and SVGAGI (reference sequence). This chain's CDR3 is CASSYSVVAAQETQYF. CDR3 nucleotide sequence: TGTGCCAGCAGTTACTCGGTGGTAGCGGCCCAAGAGACCCAGTACTTC.

This chain uses TRBV7-2 with TRBJ2-3; TRBD2 might be the D (6 bases). CDR1 and CDR2 (germline): SGHTA, FQGNSA. V lost 1 base and J lost 4, with 12 bases in between. The CDR3 is 15 amino acids. In DNA, the CDR3 is TGTGCCAGCAGCTTAGGTGGACTAAGAGCAGATACGCAGTATTTT. This translates into CASSLGGLRADTQYF.

The rearrangement uses TRBV5-4 and TRBJ2-1, with D perhaps TRBD1 (5 bases). Trimming took off 1 base at V and 1 base at J, with 12 bases between the two ends. This CDR3 region has 16 residues. Germline V gives CDR1 SGHNT, CDR2 YYREEE (reference sequence). The CDR3 sequence: CASSLMWGSSYNEQFF. CDR3 nucleotide sequence: TGTGCCAGCAGCTTGATGTGGGGCTCGTCCTACAATGAGCAGTTCTTC.

This clone was counted a few times. This chain links TRBV27 with TRBJ2-7; no reliable D call. The V end lost 3 bases, the J end lost 2 bases, and 8 bases lay between the germline ends. Germline V lookup: CDR1 MNHEY, CDR2 SMNVEV (reference sequence). This CDR3 contains 13 residues. The CDR3 is CASSFSPPYEQYF. For the CDR3, the DNA is TGTGCCAGCAGTTTCTCCCCCCCCTACGAGCAGTACTTC.

V gene TRBV2 combines with J gene TRBJ1-6, with D possibly matching TRBD1 (6 bases). The CDR3 runs to 14 residues. Germline assignment: CDR1 SNHLY and CDR2 FYNNEI. V was shortened by 4 bases and J by 5 bases, with 9 bases between the two germline ends. The CDR3: CASSVGGDNSPLHF. The CDR3 nucleotides are TGTGCCAGCAGTGTAGGGGGGGATAATTCACCCCTCCACTTT.

The genes are TRBV19 and TRBJ2-7; 13 bases align to TRBD2. This CDR3 region has 16 residues. The V segment lost 6 bases and the J segment 6 bases; nucleotides outside the gene matches: 11. The germline V gene encodes CDR1 LNHDA and CDR2 SQIVND (reference sequence). CDR3 residues: CASRVGTSGTPSEQYF. The CDR3 DNA sequence: TGTGCCAGTAGAGTGGGGACTAGCGGGACTCCCAGCGAGCAGTACTTC.

The chain employs TRBV7-9 and TRBJ2-1; 9 nucleotides line up with TRBD2. Germline V gene lookup returns CDR1 SEHNR and CDR2 FQNEAQ (reference sequence). J gave up 5 bases and V 6 bases, and 8 bases lay outside the gene matches. This CDR3 is 15 amino acids long. The CDR3 is CASRSISGSDNEQFF. For the CDR3, the DNA is TGTGCCAGCAGATCAATTAGCGGGAGTGACAATGAGCAGTTCTTC.

The chain combines TRBV29-1 with TRBJ1-2; 7 bases are shared with TRBD1. This CDR3 comprises 13 residues. V lost 8 bases, J lost 7 bases, and 13 bases stayed unmatched. In germline, CDR1 is SQVTM, CDR2 ANQGSEA. The CDR3 reads CSTYGTDLSGYTF. As DNA, the CDR3 is TGCAGCACGTATGGGACAGACCTTTCTGGCTACACCTTC.

A few counts support this clone. The V and J genes are TRBV7-6 and TRBJ1-1, with D possibly being TRBD1 (6 bases). The germline V and J ends were trimmed by 5 bases and 10 bases, with 26 bases remaining between them. Germline V gene sequence: CDR1 SGHVS, CDR2 FNYEAQ. The CDR3 has 16 amino acids. CDR3 bases: TGTGCCAGCAGCCCGTTAGGGGGATCGGCCAGCCAGGTAGCTTTCTTT. Protein product: CASSPLGGSASQVAFF.

The rearrangement joins TRBV9 to TRBJ2-2; 7 bases match TRBD1. V lost 3 bases, J lost 6 bases, and 14 bases stayed unmatched. The CDR3 totals 17 residues. CDR1 is SGDLS and CDR2 is YYNGEE in the germline V gene. CDR3 DNA: TGTGCCAGCAGCGATTCAGCCCGGGACAGTCTCCCCGGGGAGCTGTTTTTT. Its protein product is CASSDSARDSLPGELFF.

This sequence joins TRBV6-5 and TRBJ1-3, with D uncertain. This CDR3 contains 14 residues. Looked up from germline, CDR1 is MNHEY and CDR2 is SVGAGI. Trimming stripped 10 bases from V and 0 bases from J, with 13 bases between. As DNA, the CDR3 is TGTGCCACTAAGGGAGCCACCTCTGGAAACACCATATATTTT. It translates to CATKGATSGNTIYF.

This clone has a single count. The rearrangement links TRBV10-3 to TRBJ2-1; TRBD2 matches at 7 bases. V lost 10 bases, J lost 10 bases, and 16 bases stayed unmatched. Germline V gene sequence: CDR1 ENHRY, CDR2 SYGVKD. The CDR3 contains 14 residues. In DNA form, the CDR3 reads TGTGCCACCAGGGCGGGAGACCTGGGCGGGGAGCAGTTCTTC. Amino acids: CATRAGDLGGEQFF.

This clone was detected only a few times. The V and J genes are TRBV7-2 and TRBJ2-2; 7 nucleotides match TRBD1. Germline lookup yields CDR1 SGHTA and CDR2 FQGNSA. CDR3 size: 15 residues. V was pared by 1 base and J by 1 base, with 0 bases of the junction left unmatched. CDR3 loop: CASSLDRGNTGELFF. The CDR3 DNA reads as TGTGCCAGCAGCTTAGACAGGGGGAACACCGGGGAGCTGTTTTTT.

The chain employs TRBV10-1 and TRBJ2-2, with TRBD2 identical over 8 bases. J gave up 5 bases and V 9 bases, and 5 bases lay outside the gene matches. From germline, CDR1 is WNHNN and CDR2 SYGVQD (reference sequence). The CDR3 spans 13 residues. The CDR3 region is CASRPGGTGELFF. The CDR3 DNA is TGCGCCAGTCGGCCGGGAGGGACCGGGGAGCTGTTTTTT.

The chain recombines TRBV5-4 with TRBJ2-3, with 8 bases aligning to TRBD1. The CDR3 covers 14 residues. The germline CDR1 and CDR2 sequences are SGHNT and YYREEE (reference sequence). The trim removed 5 bases at V and 3 bases at J, leaving 5 bases unmatched. The CDR3 is CASRAGGATDTQYF. CDR3 in DNA: TGTGCCAGCAGAGCAGGGGGCGCGACAGATACGCAGTATTTT.